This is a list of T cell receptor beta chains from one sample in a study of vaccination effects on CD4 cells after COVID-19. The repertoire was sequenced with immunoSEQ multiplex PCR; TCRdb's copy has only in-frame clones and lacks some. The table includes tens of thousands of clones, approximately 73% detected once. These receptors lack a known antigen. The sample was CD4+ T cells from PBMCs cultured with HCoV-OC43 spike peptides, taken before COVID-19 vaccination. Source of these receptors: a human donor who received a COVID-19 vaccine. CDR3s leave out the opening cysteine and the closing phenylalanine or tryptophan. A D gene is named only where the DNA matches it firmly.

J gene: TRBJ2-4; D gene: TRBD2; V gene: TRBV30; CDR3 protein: AWARGRFGLAGGPRGNIQY
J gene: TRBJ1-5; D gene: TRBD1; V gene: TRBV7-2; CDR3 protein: ASSLVSGGGQPQH
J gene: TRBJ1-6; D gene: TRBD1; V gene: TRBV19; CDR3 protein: ASSFLQGNAGSPLH
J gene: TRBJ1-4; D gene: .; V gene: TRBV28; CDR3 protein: ASSLRGGTPEKLF
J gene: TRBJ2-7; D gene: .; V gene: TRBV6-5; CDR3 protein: ASRTYYEQY
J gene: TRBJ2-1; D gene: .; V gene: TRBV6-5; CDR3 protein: ASSSRQSPYNEQF
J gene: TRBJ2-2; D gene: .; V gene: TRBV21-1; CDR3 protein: ASGRIRVNTGELF
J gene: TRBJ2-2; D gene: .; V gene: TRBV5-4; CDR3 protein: ASSPSGTMNTGELF
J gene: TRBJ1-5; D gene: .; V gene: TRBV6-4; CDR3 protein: ASSDRVGNQPQH
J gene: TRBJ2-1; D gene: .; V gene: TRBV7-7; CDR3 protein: ASSLAFGAYNEQF
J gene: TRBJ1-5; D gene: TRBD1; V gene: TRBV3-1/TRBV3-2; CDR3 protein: ASSQGSAGGLNQPQH
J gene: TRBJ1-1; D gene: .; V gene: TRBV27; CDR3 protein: ASSSHRVENTEAF
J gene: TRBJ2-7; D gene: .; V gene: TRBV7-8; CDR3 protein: ASSLARLDPLQY
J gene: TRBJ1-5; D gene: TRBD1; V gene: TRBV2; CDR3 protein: ASSQNRGGQPQH
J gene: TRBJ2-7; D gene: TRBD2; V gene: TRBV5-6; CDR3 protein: ASSLPSSGSPYEQY
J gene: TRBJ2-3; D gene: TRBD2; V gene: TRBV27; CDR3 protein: ASSFGLAGVVDTQY
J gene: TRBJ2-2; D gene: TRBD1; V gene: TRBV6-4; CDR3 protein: ASSDGTGNTGELF
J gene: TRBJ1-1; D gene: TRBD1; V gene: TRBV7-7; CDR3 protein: ASSRGGRTLIMNTEAF
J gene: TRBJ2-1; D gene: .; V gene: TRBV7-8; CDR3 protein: ASSPRGATSEQF
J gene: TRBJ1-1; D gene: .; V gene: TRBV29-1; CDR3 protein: SVEVLNTEAF
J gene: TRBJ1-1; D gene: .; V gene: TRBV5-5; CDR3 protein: ASSLTGGRMNTEAF
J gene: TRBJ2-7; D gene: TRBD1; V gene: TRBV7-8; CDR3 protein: ASSYMATGGSYEQY
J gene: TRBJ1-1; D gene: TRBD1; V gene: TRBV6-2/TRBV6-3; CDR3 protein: ASSSHRGKNTEAF
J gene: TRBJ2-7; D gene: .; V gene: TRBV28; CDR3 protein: ASSPHYEQY
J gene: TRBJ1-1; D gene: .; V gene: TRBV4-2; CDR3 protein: ASSQEWGIFPEAF
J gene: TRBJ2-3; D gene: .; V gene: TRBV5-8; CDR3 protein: ASNRGSTDTQY
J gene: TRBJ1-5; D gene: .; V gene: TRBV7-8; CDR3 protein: ASSFRDSFNQPQH
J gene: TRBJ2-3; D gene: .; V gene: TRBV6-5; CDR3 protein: ASSLREWSDTQY
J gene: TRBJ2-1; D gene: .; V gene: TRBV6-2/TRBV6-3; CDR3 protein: ASSYSDFRLSPQDEQF
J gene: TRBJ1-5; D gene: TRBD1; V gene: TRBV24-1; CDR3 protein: ATSASTGKNQPQH
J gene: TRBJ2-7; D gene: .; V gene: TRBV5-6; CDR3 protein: ASSLAGPLSYEQY
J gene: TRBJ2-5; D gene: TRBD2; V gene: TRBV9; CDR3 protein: ASSAREGGWETQY
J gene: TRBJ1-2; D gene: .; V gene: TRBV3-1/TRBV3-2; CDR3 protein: ASSQGSTPGYT
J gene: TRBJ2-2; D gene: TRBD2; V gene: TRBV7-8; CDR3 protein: ASSLAGTSGAVGELF
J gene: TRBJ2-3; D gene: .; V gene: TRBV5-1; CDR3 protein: ASSLGGGRTDTQY
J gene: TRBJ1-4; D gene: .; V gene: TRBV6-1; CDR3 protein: ASSEFGRSGEKLF